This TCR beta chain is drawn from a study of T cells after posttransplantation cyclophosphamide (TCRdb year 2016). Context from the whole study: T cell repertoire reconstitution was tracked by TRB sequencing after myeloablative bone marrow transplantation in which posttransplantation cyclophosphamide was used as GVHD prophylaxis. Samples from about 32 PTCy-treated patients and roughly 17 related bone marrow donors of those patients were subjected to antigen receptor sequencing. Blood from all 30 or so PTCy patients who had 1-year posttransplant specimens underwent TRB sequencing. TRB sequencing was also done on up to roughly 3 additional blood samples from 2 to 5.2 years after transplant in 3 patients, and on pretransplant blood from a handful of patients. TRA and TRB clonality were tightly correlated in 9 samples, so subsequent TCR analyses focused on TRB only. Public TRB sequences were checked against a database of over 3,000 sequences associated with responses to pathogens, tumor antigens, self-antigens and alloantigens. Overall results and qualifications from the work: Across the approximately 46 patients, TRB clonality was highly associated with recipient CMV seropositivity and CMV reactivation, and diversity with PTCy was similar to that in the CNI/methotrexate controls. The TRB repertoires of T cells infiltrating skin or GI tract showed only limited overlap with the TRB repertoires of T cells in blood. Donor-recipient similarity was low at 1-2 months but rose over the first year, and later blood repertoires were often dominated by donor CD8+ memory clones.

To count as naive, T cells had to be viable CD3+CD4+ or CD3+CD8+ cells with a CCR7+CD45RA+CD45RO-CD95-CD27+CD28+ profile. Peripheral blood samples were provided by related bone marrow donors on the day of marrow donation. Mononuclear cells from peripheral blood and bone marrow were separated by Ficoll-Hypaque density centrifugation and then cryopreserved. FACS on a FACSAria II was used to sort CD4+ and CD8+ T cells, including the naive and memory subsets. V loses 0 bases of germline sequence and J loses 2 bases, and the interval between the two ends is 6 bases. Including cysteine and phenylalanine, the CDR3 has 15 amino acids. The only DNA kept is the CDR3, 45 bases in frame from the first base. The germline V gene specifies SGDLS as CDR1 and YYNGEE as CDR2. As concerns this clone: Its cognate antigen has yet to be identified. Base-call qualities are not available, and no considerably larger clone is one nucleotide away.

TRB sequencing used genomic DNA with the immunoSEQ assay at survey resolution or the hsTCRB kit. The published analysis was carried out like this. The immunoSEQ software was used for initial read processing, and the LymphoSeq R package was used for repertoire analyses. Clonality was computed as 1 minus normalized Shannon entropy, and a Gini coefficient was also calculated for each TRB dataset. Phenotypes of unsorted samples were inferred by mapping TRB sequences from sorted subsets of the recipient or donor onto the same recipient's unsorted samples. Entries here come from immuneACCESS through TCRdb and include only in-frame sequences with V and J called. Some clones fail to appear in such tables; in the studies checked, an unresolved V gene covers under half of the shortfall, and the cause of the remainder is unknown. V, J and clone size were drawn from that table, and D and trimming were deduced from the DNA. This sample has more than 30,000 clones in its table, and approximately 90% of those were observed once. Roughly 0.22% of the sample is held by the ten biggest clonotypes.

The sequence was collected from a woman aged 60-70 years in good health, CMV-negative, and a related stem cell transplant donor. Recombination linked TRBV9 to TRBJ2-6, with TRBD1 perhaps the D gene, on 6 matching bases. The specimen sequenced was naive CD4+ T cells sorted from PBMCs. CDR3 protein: CASSVAGAGANVLTF. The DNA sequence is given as TGTGCCAGCAGCGTAGCAGGGGCTGGGGCCAACGTCCTGACTTTC.